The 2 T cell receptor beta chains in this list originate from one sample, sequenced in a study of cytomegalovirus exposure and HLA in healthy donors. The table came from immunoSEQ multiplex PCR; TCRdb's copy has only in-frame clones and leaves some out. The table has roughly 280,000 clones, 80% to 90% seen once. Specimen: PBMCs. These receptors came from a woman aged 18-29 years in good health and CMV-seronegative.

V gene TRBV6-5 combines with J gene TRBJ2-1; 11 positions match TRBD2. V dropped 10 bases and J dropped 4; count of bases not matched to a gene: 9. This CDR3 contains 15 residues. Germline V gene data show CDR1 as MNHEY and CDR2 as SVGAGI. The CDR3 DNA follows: TGTGCCACCCTCCTTGGGACTAGCGGTTACAATGAGCAGTTCTTC. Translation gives CATLLGTSGYNEQFF.

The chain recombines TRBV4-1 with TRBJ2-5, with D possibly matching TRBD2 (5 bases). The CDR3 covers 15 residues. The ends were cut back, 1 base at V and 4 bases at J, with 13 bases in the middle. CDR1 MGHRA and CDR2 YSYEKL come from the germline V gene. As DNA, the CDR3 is TGCGCCAGCAGCCAAGGGTTTCAAGGGAGAGAGACCCAGTACTTC. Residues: CASSQGFQGRETQYF.